This TCR beta chain stems from a study of low-dose radiotherapy and immunotherapy resistance in tumors. Across the study: A total of 13 Gy over 26 weeks was given to Cohort 2 as 1 Gy per fraction every two weeks. The treatment that patients received was intravenous nivolumab 240 mg every two weeks plus ipilimumab 1 mg/kg every six weeks.

The study gave donors nivolumab, ipilimumab, aspirin, low-dose cyclophosphamide and low-dose radiotherapy. CDR1 and CDR2 (germline): SGHVS, FQNEAQ. After removal of 2 bases from V and 3 bases from J, the junction contained 11 bases not matched to a gene. The CDR3 covers 18 residues. Alpha- and beta-chain coverage of first-strand cDNA came from TRAV- and TRBV-specific primers. The PCR that amplified TCRs ran for 20 to 25 cycles, relying on a constant-region primer and a V-primer adapter. MiXCR was run by TCRdb on the reads, yielding one entry per CDR3 protein. The sample records about 12,000 distinct CDR3 sequences, 65% to 85% being singletons.

The gene calls are TRBV7-8 and TRBJ2-3, with 10 bases that match TRBD2. The sequence came from a human donor with advanced metastatic prostate, ovarian, gallbladder or colorectal cancer (not recorded which). This table probably holds off-target reads from a library built for another chain. CDR3 amino acids: CASSLYGFGTSETDTQYF. CDR3 DNA sequence: TGTGCCAGCAGCTTATATGGGTTCGGGACTAGCGAGACAGATACGCAGTATTTT.